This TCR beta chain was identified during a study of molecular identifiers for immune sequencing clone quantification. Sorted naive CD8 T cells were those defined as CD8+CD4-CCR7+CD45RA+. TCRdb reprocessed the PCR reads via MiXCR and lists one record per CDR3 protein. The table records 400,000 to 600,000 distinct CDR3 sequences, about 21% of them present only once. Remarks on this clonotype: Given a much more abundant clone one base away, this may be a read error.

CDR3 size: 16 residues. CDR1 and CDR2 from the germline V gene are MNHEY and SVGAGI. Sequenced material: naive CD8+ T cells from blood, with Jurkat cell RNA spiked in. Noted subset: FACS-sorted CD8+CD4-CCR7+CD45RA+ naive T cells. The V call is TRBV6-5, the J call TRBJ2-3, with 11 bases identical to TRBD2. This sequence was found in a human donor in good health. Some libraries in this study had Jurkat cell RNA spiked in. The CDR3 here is CVSSKTSGAFTDTQYF. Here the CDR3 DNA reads TGTGTCAGCAGTAAGACTAGCGGGGCTTTCACAGATACGCAGTATTTT.